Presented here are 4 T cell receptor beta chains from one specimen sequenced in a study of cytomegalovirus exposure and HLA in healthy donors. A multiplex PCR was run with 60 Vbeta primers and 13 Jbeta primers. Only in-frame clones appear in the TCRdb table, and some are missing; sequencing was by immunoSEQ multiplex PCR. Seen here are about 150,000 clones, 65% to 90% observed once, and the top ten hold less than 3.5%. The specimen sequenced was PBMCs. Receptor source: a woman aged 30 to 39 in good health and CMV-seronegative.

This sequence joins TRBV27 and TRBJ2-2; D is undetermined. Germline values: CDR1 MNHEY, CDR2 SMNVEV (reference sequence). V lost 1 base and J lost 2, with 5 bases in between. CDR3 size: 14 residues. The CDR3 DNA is TGTGCCAGCAGTTTATTCCTTAACACCGGGGAGCTGTTTTTT. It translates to CASSLFLNTGELFF.

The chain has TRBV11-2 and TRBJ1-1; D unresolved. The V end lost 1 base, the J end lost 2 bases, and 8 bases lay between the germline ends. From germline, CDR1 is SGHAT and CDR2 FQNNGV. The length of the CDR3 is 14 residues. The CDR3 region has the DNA TGTGCCAGCAGCTTAGCGGGAGGTAACACTGAAGCTTTCTTT. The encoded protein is CASSLAGGNTEAFF.

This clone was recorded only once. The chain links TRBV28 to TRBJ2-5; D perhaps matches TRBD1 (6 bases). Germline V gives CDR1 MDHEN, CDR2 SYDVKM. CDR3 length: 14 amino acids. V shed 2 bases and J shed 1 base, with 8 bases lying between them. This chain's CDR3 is CASSLAQGQETQYF. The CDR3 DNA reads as TGTGCCAGCAGTTTAGCACAGGGCCAAGAGACCCAGTACTTC.

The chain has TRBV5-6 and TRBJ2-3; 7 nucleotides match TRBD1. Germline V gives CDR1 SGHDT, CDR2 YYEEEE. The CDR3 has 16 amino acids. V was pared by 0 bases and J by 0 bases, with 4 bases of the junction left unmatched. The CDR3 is CASSLGGQVSTDTQYF. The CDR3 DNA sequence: TGTGCCAGCAGCTTGGGTGGACAGGTTAGCACAGATACGCAGTATTTT.